This T cell receptor (beta chain) was retrieved from a study of OX40 agonist ivuxolimab in advanced cancers. Across the whole study: Patients receiving dose escalation had hepatocellular carcinoma, melanoma, renal cell or head and neck cancer.

Any history of autoimmune disease or systemic immunosuppression disqualified patients. Germline V gene data show CDR1 as KGHSH and CDR2 as LQKENI. Trimming pared 1 base from V and 3 bases from J, leaving 22 bases between. This CDR3 region has 20 residues. Assay: immunoSEQ multiplex PCR; the TCRdb copy retains only in-frame clones and omits some. Among around 18,000 clones listed, about nine tenths were seen once. In regard to this clone: Its antigen is unknown.

Study-level points and caveats: The mean number of expanded clones was higher in CD8+ T cells than in CD4+. CD4+ and CD8+ blood T cells expanded clonally by week 6 at 0.1 to 3.0 mg/kg.

The clonotype was recovered from an adult with an advanced solid tumor such as melanoma, head and neck, liver or kidney cancer. The sample consisted of CD4+ or CD8+ T cells sorted from blood, taken in a trial of the OX40 agonist ivuxolimab. The chain joins TRBV18 to TRBJ2-6; tentative D call: TRBD1 (5 bases). The chain's CDR3 is CASSPLFRQGPGDGANVLTF. As DNA, the CDR3 is TGTGCCAGCTCACCACTTTTTCGTCAGGGTCCTGGGGATGGGGCCAACGTCCTGACTTTC.